Listed here is a single T cell receptor beta chain. This sample was taken from a study of control samples from healthy donors and cancer patients. Profiling relied on immunoSEQ multiplex PCR, and the TCRdb table lists in-frame clones only, not all of them. Of 55,000 to 70,000 clones in the sample, almost 90% were seen once. Material: PBMCs. The receptor was derived from a man in his 60s with colorectal cancer.

The CDR3 nucleotides are TGCGCCAGCAGCTTGGGACAGGGGTTCTACGAGCAGTACTTC. Protein sequence: CASSLGQGFYEQYF. V gene TRBV5-1 combines with J gene TRBJ2-7; 8 bases agree with TRBD1. Trimming cost V 0 bases and J 3 bases; bases outside gene matches: 2. Germline V gene data show CDR1 as SGHRS and CDR2 as YFSETQ. This CDR3 has 14 amino acids.